This T cell receptor beta chain was obtained from a study of cytomegalovirus exposure and HLA in healthy donors. Primers included in the PCR were 60 Vbeta and 13 Jbeta primers. The assay was immunoSEQ multiplex PCR, and TCRdb's table has in-frame clones only and misses some. Found here are around 120,000 clones, over 60% of them singletons; the top ten hold around 3%. This CDR3 is built from 16 residues. Trimming stripped 0 bases from V and 5 bases from J, with 16 bases between. Germline CDR1 and CDR2: LGHNA and YSLEER. Sequencing input: PBMCs. The sequence came from a woman in her thirties or forties in good health and CMV-seropositive. This sequence joins TRBV4-3 and TRBJ2-5; no reliable D call. The CDR3 reads CASSQEFDSHVETQYF. CDR3 nucleotides: TGCGCCAGCAGCCAAGAGTTTGACTCCCACGTCGAGACCCAGTACTTC.